Given below is one T cell receptor (beta chain) in context. This entry belongs to a study of cytomegalovirus exposure and HLA in healthy donors. V shed 2 bases, J shed 3 bases, and the junction held 3 bases outside the gene matches. This CDR3 has 15 amino acids. Looked up from germline, CDR1 is MNHNS and CDR2 is SASEGT. The primer mix had 60 Vbeta and 13 Jbeta primers. The table came from immunoSEQ multiplex PCR; TCRdb's copy has only in-frame clones and leaves some out. The sample lists 150,000 to 200,000 clones, less than 90% occurring once. This rearrangement joins TRBV6-1 to TRBJ1-3, with 8 bases matching TRBD1. The sequencing sample was made of PBMCs. The receptor was derived from a boy aged 5-17 years in good health and CMV-seronegative. CDR3 protein: CASSEQGAYGNTIYF. The CDR3 region has the DNA TGTGCCAGCAGTGAACAGGGGGCGTATGGAAACACCATATATTTT.